These 8 T cell receptor beta chains share one sample of origin, sequenced in a study of T cells in localized non-small cell lung cancer. The data were produced by immunoSEQ multiplex PCR, yet TCRdb's version contains in-frame clones alone and is incomplete. Of about 15,000 clones listed, roughly 86% are singletons. Sequenced here: peripheral blood mononuclear cells, sampled before any cancer treatment. The source of these receptors is a male donor at least 60 years old with stage II lung adenocarcinoma.

J is TRBJ1-1 and V is TRBV5-1; TRBD1 agrees at 11 bases. Germline CDR1 is SGHRS and CDR2 is YFSETQ. The CDR3 spans 16 residues. Trimming removed 0 bases from V and 0 bases from J; junction bases left unmatched: 1. In DNA form, the CDR3 reads TGCGCCAGCAGCTTGGGGACAGGGGGCTTGAACACTGAAGCTTTCTTT. This encodes CASSLGTGGLNTEAFF.

The table lists this clone with a few counts. The CDR3 is CASSPHRGQPQHF. The CDR3 DNA follows: TGCGCCAGCAGCCCCCACAGGGGACAGCCCCAGCATTTT. This rearrangement joins TRBV4-3 to TRBJ1-5; 7 positions agree with TRBD1. Trimming took 4 bases from V and 7 from J; bases not matched to a gene: 4. Germline assignment: CDR1 LGHNA and CDR2 YSLEER. The CDR3 has 13 amino acids.

The CDR3 protein is CASSSPKQGGEKLFF. DNA for the CDR3: TGTGCCAGCAGCTCACCCAAACAGGGAGGAGAAAAACTGTTTTTT. This rearrangement joins TRBV11-2 to TRBJ1-4; TRBD1 might be the D (6 bases). Germline CDR1 reads SGHAT; CDR2 reads FQNNGV. This CDR3 is 15 amino acids long. Trimming shortened V by 4 bases and J by 8 bases, and 17 bases separated the two germline ends.

The chain links TRBV11-3 to TRBJ2-2; possibly TRBD2 for D (6 bases). V was shortened by 5 bases and J by 4 bases, with 17 bases between the two germline ends. CDR1 and CDR2 from the germline V gene are SGHNT and YENEEA. The CDR3 loop spans 16 amino acids. CDR3 amino acids: CASSGRTGVLTGELFF. CDR3 coding DNA: TGTGCCAGCAGCGGACGGACGGGAGTACTCACCGGGGAGCTGTTTTTT.

This clone was detected only a few times. The identical CDR3 is also encoded by other nucleotide sequences in the sample. The chain recombines TRBV27 with TRBJ1-1, with unresolved D. Germline values: CDR1 MNHEY, CDR2 SMNVEV (reference sequence). The CDR3 spans 13 residues. Trimming cost V 2 bases and J 1 base, with 5 bases left between them. CDR3 loop: CASSLGENTEAFF. The CDR3 DNA follows: TGTGCCAGCAGTTTAGGGGAGAACACTGAAGCTTTCTTT.

The V gene is TRBV7-9, the J gene TRBJ2-1; D remains ambiguous. This CDR3 comprises 13 residues. Trimming stripped 5 bases from V and 9 bases from J, with 14 bases between. CDR1 is SEHNR and CDR2 is FQNEAQ in the germline V gene (reference sequence). CDR3 in DNA: TGTGCCAGCAGCACCCTTACTGAGCGTGAGCAGTTCTTC. This codes for CASSTLTEREQFF.

This clone was recorded only once. This chain connects TRBV25-1 to TRBJ1-1; the D gene is possibly TRBD1 (6 bases). Germline-derived CDR1 and CDR2 are MGHDK and SYGVNS. The CDR3 has 13 amino acids. Trimming took off 8 bases at V and 0 bases at J, with 10 bases between the two ends. The CDR3 coding sequence is TGTGCCAGCTGGGGGGACATGAACACTGAAGCTTTCTTT. It yields the protein CASWGDMNTEAFF.

V is TRBV27 and J is TRBJ2-2; TRBD2 aligns across 11 bases. The V gene end was trimmed by 3 bases and the J gene end by 4 bases; junction bases not matched to a gene: 4. From germline, CDR1 is MNHEY and CDR2 SMNVEV (reference sequence). This CDR3 contains 16 residues. CDR3 region: CASSFLAGGFTGELFF. DNA for the CDR3: TGTGCCAGCAGTTTTCTAGCGGGAGGTTTCACCGGGGAGCTGTTTTTT.